A single sample gave rise to the 8 T cell receptor beta chains below, sequenced in a study of CD8 T cells in Susac syndrome. An input of roughly 0.45 to 1 ug of RNA was subjected to reverse transcription using random hexamers. TCRdb analysed the immunoSEQ multiplex PCR reads with MiXCR anew, one entry per CDR3 protein. The sample lists 150,000 to 200,000 distinct CDR3 sequences, around 94% occurring once. The sample comprised CD4+ T cells from PBMCs. The receptors were gathered from a human donor with Susac syndrome.

The V and J genes are TRBV10-3 and TRBJ2-7, with a possible D match to TRBD1 (5 bases). The CDR3 runs to 12 residues. The germline gives CDR1 ENHRY, CDR2 SYGVKD. V lost 2 bases, J lost 6 bases, and 8 bases lay in between. CDR3 nucleotides: TGTGCCATCAGTGAGGGGGCTAGCGAGCAGTACTTC. Amino acid sequence: CAISEGASEQYF.

V and J are TRBV12-3 or TRBV12-4 and TRBJ1-2; D unclear. The CDR3 is 16 amino acids. Trimming removed 0 bases from V and 3 bases from J, with 14 bases in between. CDR3 loop: CASSLALIKGDYGYTF. The CDR3 DNA reads TGTGCCAGCAGTTTAGCCCTAATAAAAGGAGACTATGGCTACACCTTC.

J is TRBJ2-3 and V is TRBV30; D may correspond to TRBD1 or TRBD2 (5 bases each). The V gene's germline CDR1 is GTSNPN and CDR2 SVGIG (reference sequence). The CDR3 is 14 residues long. V was shortened by 5 bases and J by 3 bases, with 15 bases between the two germline ends. The CDR3 DNA reads as TGTGCCTGGGGTTCCCGGGGACGGACAGATACGCAGTATTTT. It codes for CAWGSRGRTDTQYF.

This chain connects TRBV6-5 to TRBJ1-6, with unresolved D. This CDR3 has 15 residues. V lost 5 bases to trimming and J lost 7 bases, with 15 bases between them. Germline loops: CDR1 MNHEY, CDR2 SVGAGI. CDR3 sequence (DNA): TGTGCCAGCAGTAACCTCCGGCTAGGAAATTCACCCCTCCACTTT. It yields the protein CASSNLRLGNSPLHF.

V usage is TRBV5-4 and J usage is TRBJ2-6; 10 positions agree with TRBD1. V gave up 4 bases and J gave up 2 bases; unmatched junction bases: 6. Germline CDR1 reads SGHNT; CDR2 reads YYREEE (reference sequence). This CDR3 spans 17 amino acids. CDR3 protein: CASSLGQGKAGANVLTF. DNA of the CDR3: TGTGCCAGCAGCCTGGGACAGGGGAAGGCTGGGGCCAACGTCCTGACTTTC.

The V gene is TRBV29-1, the J gene TRBJ1-5; D gene uncertain. The CDR3 spans 12 residues. V lost 6 bases and J lost 4, with 10 bases in between. Germline-derived CDR1 and CDR2 are SQVTM and ANQGSEA. The CDR3: CSVLDGNQPQHF. In DNA, the CDR3 is TGCAGCGTCCTTGACGGGAATCAGCCCCAGCATTTT.

The J gene is TRBJ2-7, the V gene TRBV15, with D perhaps being TRBD1 or TRBD2 (6 bases each). V shed 5 bases and J shed 5 bases, with 22 bases lying between them. The CDR3 consists of 16 residues. Germline CDR1 reads LNHNV; CDR2 reads YYDKDF (reference sequence). The CDR3 DNA is TGTGCCACCAGCGCCGGACGGGGGCAGGTCGGCCACGAGCAGTACTTC. It translates to CATSAGRGQVGHEQYF.

The sample holds one count of this clonotype. The chain couples TRBV4-2 to TRBJ2-5, with D perhaps TRBD2 (6 bases). V lost 3 bases and J lost 5, with 19 bases in between. Germline assignment: CDR1 LGHNA and CDR2 YNFKEQ. This CDR3 is 16 amino acids long. The DNA for the CDR3 is TGTGCCAGCAGCCAGCCAATACTCGGAGGGGACGAGACCCAGTACTTC. It translates to CASSQPILGGDETQYF.